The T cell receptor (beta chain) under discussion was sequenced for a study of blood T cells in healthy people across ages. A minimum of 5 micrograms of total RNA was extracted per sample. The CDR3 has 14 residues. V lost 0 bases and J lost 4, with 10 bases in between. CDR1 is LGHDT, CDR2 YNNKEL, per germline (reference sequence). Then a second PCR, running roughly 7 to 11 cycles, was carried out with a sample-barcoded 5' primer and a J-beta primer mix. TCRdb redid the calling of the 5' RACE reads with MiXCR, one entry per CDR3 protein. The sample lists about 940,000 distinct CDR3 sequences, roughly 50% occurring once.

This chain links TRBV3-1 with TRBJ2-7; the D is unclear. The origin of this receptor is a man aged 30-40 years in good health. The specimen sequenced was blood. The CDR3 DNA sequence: TGTGCCAGCAGCCAAGAAACAAAAGGTTACGAGCAGTACTTC. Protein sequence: CASSQETKGYEQYF.